The T cell receptor beta chain under discussion was sequenced for a study of early T cells in non-severe SARS-CoV-2 infection. Individual cDNA molecules each received unique molecular identifiers attached to them. Via MiXCR, TCRdb re-called the 5' RACE reads, giving one row per CDR3 protein. The repertoire includes approximately 42,000 distinct CDR3 sequences, approximately 6.9% of them detected once, and approximately 4.5% sits in the top ten. The V end lost 8 bases, the J end lost 6 bases, and 10 bases lay between the germline ends. CDR3 length: 12 residues. Germline CDR1 is WSHSY and CDR2 is SAAADI. This clonotype has more than one count but fewer than ten.

This receptor was identified in an adult who was a healthcare worker with PCR-confirmed SARS-CoV-2 infection or an uninfected control (not recorded which). Sequenced material: whole blood. The V call is TRBV10-2, the J call TRBJ2-2; D possibly matches TRBD1 or TRBD2 (5 bases each). CDR3 region: CASLRDAGELFF. The CDR3 coding sequence is TGCGCCAGCCTCCGGGACGCCGGGGAGCTGTTTTTT.